Sequencing of this T cell receptor beta chain was carried out in a study of immune evolution from preneoplasia to lung adenocarcinoma. Clones were sequenced by immunoSEQ multiplex PCR, and TCRdb holds only the in-frame ones, with some missing. The data hold about 10,000 clones, with roughly 74% observed a single time. In its sample, this clone was seen once. Sequenced: FFPE minimally invasive lung adenocarcinoma tissue. The sequence was collected from a person between 65 and 79 years old with lung adenocarcinoma.

The CDR3 sequence is CASSYSLTGGLTYEQYF. Written as DNA, the CDR3 is TGTGCCAGCAGCTACTCACTGACAGGGGGCCTCACCTACGAGCAGTACTTC. This rearrangement joins TRBV7-8 to TRBJ2-7, with 10 bases identical to TRBD1. Losses at the gene ends were 4 bases for V and 2 bases for J; bases not matched to a gene: 11. This CDR3 contains 17 residues. Germline V gives CDR1 SGHVS, CDR2 FQNEAQ.